These 14 T cell receptor beta chains share one sample of origin, sequenced in a study of beta chain features in type 1 diabetes. The investigators reverse transcribed all of the isolated RNA, so they sequenced expressed TCRB transcripts. Sequencing was performed with immunoSEQ multiplex PCR; in TCRdb, only in-frame clones are kept and a portion is missing. The sample consists of around 58,000 clones, around three fifths of them appearing once. The sequencing sample was made of Tregs from blood. All receptors derive from a woman aged 18-29 years in good health.

This sequence joins TRBV9 and TRBJ2-2, with 16 bases identical to TRBD2. The germline V gene has CDR1 SGDLS and CDR2 YYNGEE. Losses at the gene ends were 4 bases for V and 6 bases for J; bases not matched to a gene: 12. CDR3 length: 19 amino acids. CDR3 in DNA: TGTGCCAGCAGCCCGAGGGGACTAGCGGGGGGGCGAGTCCCCGGGGAGCTGTTTTTT. It translates to CASSPRGLAGGRVPGELFF.

As DNA, the CDR3 is TGTGCCAGCTCACCACCTCGGACAGGGCGACCTACTAATGAAAAACTGTTTTTT. It encodes CASSPPRTGRPTNEKLFF. This chain connects TRBV18 to TRBJ1-4; 8 bases are shared with TRBD1. Germline lookup yields CDR1 KGHSH and CDR2 LQKENI. The CDR3 spans 18 residues. J lost 2 bases, V lost 0 bases, and 8 bases had no gene match.

There are a few counts of this clone. The genes are TRBV11-2 and TRBJ1-1; the D gene is possibly TRBD1 (5 bases). The V gene lost 5 bases and the J gene lost 5 bases, with 18 bases spanning the gap. In germline, CDR1 is SGHAT, CDR2 FQNNGV. CDR3 length equals 15 residues. CDR3 residues: CASSPRRGGTTEAFF. As DNA, the CDR3 is TGTGCCAGCAGCCCAAGACGGGGGGGGACTACTGAAGCTTTCTTT.

This clone was detected only a few times. The V and J genes are TRBV11-2 and TRBJ2-4, with TRBD2 identical over 8 bases. The length of the CDR3 is 17 residues. Trimming removed 0 bases from V and 1 base from J; junction bases left unmatched: 5. The germline CDR1 and CDR2 sequences are SGHAT and FQNNGV. The CDR3 sequence: CASSLDTGLAAKNIQYF. CDR3 sequence (DNA): TGTGCCAGCAGCTTAGATACCGGACTAGCTGCCAAAAACATTCAGTACTTC.

The genes are TRBV5-1 and TRBJ2-3; TRBD1 agrees at 8 bases. The CDR3 contains 14 residues. The junction had 8 bases not matched to a gene; V was cut back by 4 bases and J by 7 bases. The germline gives CDR1 SGHRS, CDR2 YFSETQ. This CDR3 is CASSPGTGWHTQYF. The CDR3 DNA reads TGCGCCAGCAGCCCGGGGACAGGCTGGCATACGCAGTATTTT.

The gene calls are TRBV6-6 and TRBJ2-2, with D tentatively TRBD2 (6 bases). Germline CDR1 MNHNY, CDR2 SVGAGI (reference sequence). V lost 8 bases, J lost 0 bases, and 10 bases lay in between. There are 14 residues in the CDR3. The CDR3 protein is CASRDSSNTGELFF. The DNA for the CDR3 is TGTGCCAGCCGGGACTCGTCGAACACCGGGGAGCTGTTTTTT.

The chain links TRBV6-5 to TRBJ2-6; 7 bases line up with TRBD1. The length of the CDR3 is 15 residues. CDR1 is MNHEY, CDR2 SVGAGI, per germline. After removal of 6 bases from V and 2 bases from J, the junction contained 4 bases not matched to a gene. CDR3 in amino acids: CASRYTGAGANVLTF. Here the CDR3 DNA reads TGTGCCAGCAGATATACAGGGGCTGGGGCCAACGTCCTGACTTTC.

The J gene is TRBJ2-5, the V gene TRBV5-1; 7 nucleotides agree with TRBD2. CDR1 and CDR2 (germline): SGHRS, YFSETQ. The CDR3 covers 15 residues. V was pared by 3 bases and J by 5 bases, with 10 bases of the junction left unmatched. CDR3 bases: TGCGCCAGCAGCTCCCGGGCCATGGGAGGGGAGACCCAGTACTTC. Translating it yields CASSSRAMGGETQYF.

Concerning this clone itself: Its ends do not fully match the called genes, so a read error is possible. This sequence joins TRBV7-2 and TRBJ2-5; weak D call: TRBD2 (6 bases). The CDR3 runs to 13 residues. The germline V gene encodes CDR1 SGHTA and CDR2 FQGNSA. The CDR3 loop reads CASSLSGRESQYF. In nucleotides, the CDR3 is TGTGCCAGCAGCCTCAGCGGGCGAGAGTCCCAGTACTTC.

The chain has TRBV30 and TRBJ2-1, with 12 positions matching TRBD2. V shed 5 bases and J 10 bases; nucleotides not matched to a gene: 15. CDR1 and CDR2 (germline): GTSNPN, SVGIG (reference sequence). This CDR3 is built from 16 residues. In DNA form, the CDR3 reads TGTGCCTGGGCTAGCGGGAGGGGGATTAGAATAGTGGAGCAGTTCTTC. This encodes CAWASGRGIRIVEQFF.

This clone has just a few counts. The chain has TRBV7-8 and TRBJ1-5, with a tentative D call TRBD1 (5 bases). Germline CDR1 reads SGHVS; CDR2 reads FQNEAQ. The V gene lost 4 bases and the J gene lost 0 bases, with 19 bases spanning the gap. This CDR3 has 18 residues. The CDR3 bases are TGTGCCAGCAGCTCACAACTCGGACGGGGGGATAGCAATCAGCCCCAGCATTTT. Translation: CASSSQLGRGDSNQPQHF.

This clone turned up a few times. The rearrangement uses TRBV21-1 and TRBJ2-6; the DNA was not compared with TRBD2, the D call given in the table. TRBV21-1 is a pseudogene segment. This CDR3 has 19 residues. For the CDR3, the DNA is TGTGCCAGCAGCAACCGGGGAGAACTAGGGTTCTCTGGGGCCAACGTCCTGACTTTC. Translating it yields CASSNRGELGFSGANVLTF.

V usage is TRBV4-2 and J usage is TRBJ2-7; 9 bases fit TRBD1. Trimming at V came to 5 bases and at J to 6 bases, leaving 11 bases not matched to a gene. The CDR3 length is 15 residues. The germline CDR1 and CDR2 sequences are LGHNA and YNFKEQ. The CDR3 DNA reads as TGTGCCAGCAGCTCTCACGGACCGACAGGGGGCGAGCAGTACTTC. Residues: CASSSHGPTGGEQYF.

This clone appeared a few times. The genes are TRBV7-2 and TRBJ2-7; 8 bases map to TRBD1. The junction had 7 bases not matched to a gene; V was cut back by 6 bases and J by 0 bases. The V gene's germline CDR1 is SGHTA and CDR2 FQGNSA. The CDR3 runs 15 residues. The CDR3 DNA follows: TGTGCCAGCAGGGGTACCGGGACAGGCTCCTACGAGCAGTACTTC. This translates into CASRGTGTGSYEQYF. Filled out from reference TRBV7-2 and TRBJ2-7, the complete variable domain reads GAGVSQSPSNKVTEKGKDVELRCDPISGHTALYWYRQSLGQGLEFLIYFQGNSAPDKSGLPSDRFSAERTGGSVSTLTIQRTQQEDSAVYLCASRGTGTGSYEQYFGPGTRLTVT.